This T cell receptor (beta chain) was observed in a study of Ad26.COV2.S vaccination and SARS-CoV-2 variants. Across the study: Intramuscularly, Ad26.COV2.S was given either once or twice, 56 days apart. Study-level results: Spike-specific CD8+ and CD4+ T cell responses reportedly showed substantial breadth after vaccination.

Treatment indicated: around 19 received Ad26.COV2.S at low or high dose, single or two shots; about five received placebo; per-sample allocation not given. Specimen acquisition occurred on day 63 following the initial vaccine or placebo injection. Immunization relied on an Ad26 vector, which expressed Wuhan-strain SARS-CoV-2 spike. Clones were read by immunoSEQ multiplex PCR, and TCRdb kept only the in-frame ones, dropping some. The table lists about 440,000 clones, roughly 88% of them singletons. Notes on this clone: The antigen is unknown.

The TCR was taken from a person aged 18-65 years who received the Ad26.COV2.S COVID-19 vaccine or a placebo. The specimen comprised peripheral blood, sampled in a trial of Ad26.COV2.S vaccine versus placebo.

This CDR3 is CASSFFGTSGISDTQYF. The CDR3 region has the DNA TGTGCCAGCAGTTTTTTTGGCACCTCAGGAATATCAGATACGCAGTATTTT. The chain is built from TRBV28 and TRBJ2-3; unclear D gene. CDR3 size: 17 residues. CDR1 is MDHEN, CDR2 SYDVKM, per germline. V lost 3 bases and J lost 4, with 20 bases in between.